Listed below are T cell receptor beta chains from one sample, sequenced in a study of shared clonotypes between healthy human individuals. The method was immunoSEQ multiplex PCR; TCRdb's version includes in-frame clones alone and lacks a portion of them. Of approximately 2.5 million clones detected, approximately 90% appear once; the ten largest clones hold roughly 0.13%. The sequencing sample was made of naive CD4+ T cells sorted from blood. The receptors stem from a man between 18 and 29 years old in good health. CDR3s include the opening cysteine and the closing phenylalanine or tryptophan.

J gene | V gene | CDR3 protein
TRBJ2-3 | TRBV9 | CASSVGTGKRDTQYF
TRBJ1-5 | TRBV29-1 | CSVGGGSNQPQHF
TRBJ2-3 | TRBV11-3 | CASSSGLAGGTDTQYF
TRBJ1-3 | TRBV6-1 | CASSEGRISGNTIYF
TRBJ1-1 | TRBV29-1 | CSVEGAGGTEAFF
TRBJ2-5 | TRBV5-4 | CASSSGGQGTQYF
TRBJ1-3 | TRBV27 | CASSENSGNTIYF
TRBJ1-6 | TRBV7-2 | CASSLETVRNNSPLHF
TRBJ2-1 | TRBV30 | CAWVWGSMGADNEQFF
TRBJ1-5 | TRBV27 | CASSLTGGNQPQHF
TRBJ1-6 | TRBV19 | CASRSSGVGGNSPLHF
TRBJ2-1 | TRBV11-2 | CASRPGQVLGEQFF
TRBJ2-7 | TRBV2 | CASSEFAEGTREQYF
TRBJ2-2 | TRBV7-2 | CASSLVSRGNTGELFF
TRBJ2-5 | TRBV27 | CASSLFPGEQETQYF